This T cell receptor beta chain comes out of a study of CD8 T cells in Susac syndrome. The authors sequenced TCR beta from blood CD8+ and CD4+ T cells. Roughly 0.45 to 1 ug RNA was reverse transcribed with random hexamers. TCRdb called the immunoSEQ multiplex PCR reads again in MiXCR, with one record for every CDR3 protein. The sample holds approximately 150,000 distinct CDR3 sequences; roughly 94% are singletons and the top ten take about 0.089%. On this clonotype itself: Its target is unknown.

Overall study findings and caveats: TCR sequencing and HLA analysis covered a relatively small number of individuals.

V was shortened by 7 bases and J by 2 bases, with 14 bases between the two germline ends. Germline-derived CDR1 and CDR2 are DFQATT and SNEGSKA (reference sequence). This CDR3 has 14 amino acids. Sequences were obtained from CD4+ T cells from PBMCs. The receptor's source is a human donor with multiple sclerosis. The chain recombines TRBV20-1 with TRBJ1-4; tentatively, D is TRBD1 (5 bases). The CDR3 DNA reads TGCAGTGTTCTTGATAGGGGCACTAATGAAAAACTGTTTTTT. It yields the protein CSVLDRGTNEKLFF.